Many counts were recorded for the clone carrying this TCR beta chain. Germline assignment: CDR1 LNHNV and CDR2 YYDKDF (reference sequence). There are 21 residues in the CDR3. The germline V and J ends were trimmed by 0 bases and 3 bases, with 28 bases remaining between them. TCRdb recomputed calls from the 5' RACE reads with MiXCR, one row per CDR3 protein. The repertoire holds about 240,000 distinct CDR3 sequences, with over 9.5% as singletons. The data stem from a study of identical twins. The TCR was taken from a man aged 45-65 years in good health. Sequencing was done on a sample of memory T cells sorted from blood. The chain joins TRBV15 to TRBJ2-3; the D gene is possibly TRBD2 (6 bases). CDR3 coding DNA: TGTGCCACCAGCAGAGACCGAGGCGGGGCGCAGGATTGGATGGTGACAGATACGCAGTATTTT. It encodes CATSRDRGGAQDWMVTDTQYF. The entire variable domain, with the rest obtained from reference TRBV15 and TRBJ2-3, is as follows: DAMVIQNPRYQVTQFGKPVTLSCSQTLNHNVMYWYQQKSSQAPKLLFHYYDKDFNNEADTPDNFQSRRPNTSFCFLDIRSPGLGDTAMYLCATSRDRGGAQDWMVTDTQYFGPGTRLTVL.